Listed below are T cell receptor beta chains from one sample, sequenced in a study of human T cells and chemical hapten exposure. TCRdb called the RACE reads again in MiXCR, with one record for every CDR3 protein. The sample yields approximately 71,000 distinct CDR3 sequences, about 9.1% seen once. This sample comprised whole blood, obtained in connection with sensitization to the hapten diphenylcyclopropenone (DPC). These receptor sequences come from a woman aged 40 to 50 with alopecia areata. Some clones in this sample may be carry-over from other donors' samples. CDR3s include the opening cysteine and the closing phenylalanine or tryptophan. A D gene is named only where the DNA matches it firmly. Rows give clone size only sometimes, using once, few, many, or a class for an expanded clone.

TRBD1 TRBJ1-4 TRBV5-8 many CASSWGTGGPSNEKLFF TGTGCCAGCAGCTGGGGGACAGGGGGCCCTTCTAATGAAAAACTGTTTTTT
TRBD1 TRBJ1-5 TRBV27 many CASRGTGRGGNQPQHF TGTGCCAGCAGAGGGACAGGGAGGGGAGGCAATCAGCCCCAGCATTTT
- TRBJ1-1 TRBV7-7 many CASSPLVRGEAFF TGTGCTAGCAGCCCGCTGGTTAGGGGTGAAGCTTTCTTT
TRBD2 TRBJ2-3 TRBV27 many CASSRGGTDTQYF TGTGCCAGCAGTCGGGGGGGGACAGATACGCAGTATTTT
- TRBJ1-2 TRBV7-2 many CASSLVRRGGTYGYTF TGTGCCAGCAGCTTAGTTAGGCGTGGAGGAACCTATGGCTACACCTTC
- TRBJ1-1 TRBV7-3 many CASSLQAGTEAFF TGTGCCAGCAGCTTACAGGCGGGGACTGAAGCTTTCTTT
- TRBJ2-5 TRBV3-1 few CASSQKGAETQYF TGTGCCAGCAGCCAAAAAGGGGCAGAGACCCAGTACTTC
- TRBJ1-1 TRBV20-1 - CSAFLQALNTEAFF TGCAGTGCTTTTTTACAAGCACTGAACACTGAAGCTTTCTTT
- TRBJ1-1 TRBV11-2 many CASSLSEMEAFF TGTGCCAGCAGCTTAAGTGAAATGGAAGCTTTCTTT
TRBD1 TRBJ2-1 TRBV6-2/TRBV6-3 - CASSRGQPYYNEQFF TGTGCCAGCAGTCGGGGACAGCCTTATTACAATGAGCAGTTCTTC
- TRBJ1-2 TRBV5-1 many CASTSLGTNYGYTF TGCGCCAGCACTTCTCTAGGGACAAACTATGGCTACACCTTC
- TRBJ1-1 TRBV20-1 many CSARDPGRSDTEAFF TGCAGTGCTAGAGATCCCGGGAGAAGTGACACTGAAGCTTTCTTT
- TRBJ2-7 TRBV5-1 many CASSLVPGPYEQYF TGCGCCAGCAGCTTGGTGCCTGGCCCCTACGAGCAGTACTTC
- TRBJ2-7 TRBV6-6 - CASRANKLYTYEQYF TGTGCCAGCAGGGCAAACAAGTTATACACCTACGAGCAGTACTTC
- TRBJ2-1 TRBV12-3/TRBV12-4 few CASIHSRDQYNEQFF TGTGCCAGCATTCACAGCCGGGACCAATACAATGAGCAGTTCTTC
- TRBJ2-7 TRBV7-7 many CASSSLGGEQYF TGTGCTAGCAGCTCCCTAGGGGGCGAGCAGTACTTC
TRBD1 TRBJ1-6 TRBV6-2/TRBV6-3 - CASSPGTATLNSPLHF TGTGCCAGCAGCCCCGGGACAGCGACCCTCAATTCACCCCTCCACTTT
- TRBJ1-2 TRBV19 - CATQAYGYTF TGTGCCACCCAAGCCTATGGCTACACCTTC
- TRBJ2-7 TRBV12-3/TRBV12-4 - CASTLRDSQGEQYF TGTGCCAGCACCCTTCGGGACTCGCAGGGAGAGCAGTACTTC
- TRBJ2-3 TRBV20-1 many CSARDPTDTQYF TGCAGTGCTAGGGACCCCACAGATACGCAGTATTTT
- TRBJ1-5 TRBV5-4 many CASSLDGRNNQPQHF TGTGCCAGCAGCTTGGATGGTCGAAACAATCAGCCCCAGCATTTT